This T cell receptor beta chain was identified during a study of identical twins. This clonotype was seen repeatedly, ten times or more. The antigen remains undetermined. The J segment lost 4 bases and the V segment lost 3 bases, leaving 5 bases of the junction unmatched. Germline V gene sequence: CDR1 DFQATT, CDR2 SNEGSKA (reference sequence). CDR3 length: 14 residues. The study, taken as a whole, reports: Low generation-probability sequences were in excess among twin-shared out-of-frame alpha sequences. Weaker excess sharing between twins was seen in beta out-of-frame sequences. Cross-sectional statistics underpinned the conclusions; the same donors were not followed.

TCRdb re-derived calls from the 5' RACE reads in MiXCR, one entry per CDR3 protein. The sample has roughly 710,000 distinct CDR3 sequences; roughly 6% are singletons. The sequence came from a man aged 18 to 35 in good health. This rearrangement joins TRBV20-1 to TRBJ2-1; 8 bases are shared with TRBD1. The sequenced sample consisted of naive T cells sorted from blood. CDR3 nucleotides: TGCAGTGCTAGCGCAGGGGGCTTGTACAATGAGCAGTTCTTC. It yields the protein CSASAGGLYNEQFF.